What follows are 26 T cell receptor beta chains derived from one specimen sequenced in a study of T cell responses to AZD1222 COVID-19 vaccine. Assay used: immunoSEQ multiplex PCR; TCRdb lists only in-frame clones, some missing. This repertoire shows approximately 150,000 clones, approximately 91% found once; its top ten account for approximately 1.9%. Sequencing was performed on peripheral blood, taken on day 0 of AZD1222 vaccination. Source of these receptors: an adult in good health.

The chain uses TRBV18 and TRBJ1-2; the D is unclear. Trimming took off 1 base at V and 8 bases at J, with 14 bases between the two ends. The CDR3 totals 14 residues. Germline V gene data show CDR1 as KGHSH and CDR2 as LQKENI. In DNA, the CDR3 is TGTGCCAGCTCACCACTAAGCTCTCAAGACGGCTACACCTTC. This translates into CASSPLSSQDGYTF.

This chain joins TRBV30 and TRBJ2-7, with 8 bases identical to TRBD2. Germline V gives CDR1 GTSNPN, CDR2 SVGIG (reference sequence). This CDR3 is built from 14 residues. Unmatched junction bases numbered 11, after V lost 6 bases and J lost 4 bases. The CDR3, as DNA: TGTGCCTGCACAACCAGCGGGAGTTCATACGAGCAGTACTTC. Translating it yields CACTTSGSSYEQYF.

The chain links TRBV30 to TRBJ1-1; D gene ambiguous. V lost 8 bases to trimming and J lost 1 base, with 11 bases between them. Germline lookup yields CDR1 GTSNPN and CDR2 SVGIG (reference sequence). This CDR3 has 12 residues. The CDR3 loop is CARVEENTEAFF. In DNA, the CDR3 is TGTGCCCGAGTTGAAGAGAACACTGAAGCTTTCTTT.

The V gene is TRBV7-2, the J gene TRBJ2-7; the match to TRBD2 covers 9 bases. V gave up 3 bases and J gave up 4 bases; unmatched junction bases: 10. The CDR3 is 16 amino acids. CDR1 SGHTA and CDR2 FQGNSA come from the germline V gene. As DNA, the CDR3 is TGTGCCAGCAGCTTGAGAATAGCGGGGGTCCGATACGAGCAGTACTTC. Amino acids: CASSLRIAGVRYEQYF.

This clone turned up a few times. V and J are TRBV18 and TRBJ1-3, with 7 bases matching TRBD1. The V and J ends lost 4 bases and 4 bases, in that order; junction bases with no gene match: 10. The CDR3 contains 16 residues. CDR1 is KGHSH and CDR2 is LQKENI in the germline V gene. CDR3 residues: CASSLNRGEPGNTIYF. As DNA, the CDR3 is TGTGCCAGCTCACTAAACAGGGGAGAACCGGGAAACACCATATATTTT.

Written as DNA, the CDR3 is TGCGCCAGTTCCCCGGGACTAGCGGTCGGGGAGACCCAGTACTTC. As protein: CASSPGLAVGETQYF. J is TRBJ2-5 and V is TRBV5-1; 11 bases align to TRBD2. Germline assignment: CDR1 SGHRS and CDR2 YFSETQ. J lost 5 bases, V lost 8 bases, and 11 bases had no gene match. The CDR3 spans 15 residues.

The chain joins TRBV5-6 to TRBJ2-1, with TRBD1 identical over 8 bases. The CDR3 spans 14 residues. Trimming removed 4 bases from V and 7 bases from J; junction bases left unmatched: 7. CDR1 and CDR2 (germline): SGHDT, YYEEEE. This chain's CDR3 is CASSRDRWENEQFF. The CDR3 DNA reads TGTGCCAGCAGCCGGGACAGGTGGGAGAATGAGCAGTTCTTC.

This rearrangement joins TRBV16 to TRBJ1-1; tentative D call: TRBD1 (5 bases). Germline V gene lookup returns CDR1 KGHSY and CDR2 FQNENV. The CDR3 is 16 amino acids. V dropped 3 bases and J dropped 4 bases, with 18 bases sitting between them. CDR3 nucleotides: TGTGCCAGCAGCCAGACTCAATGGGGCACAAGCACTGAAGCTTTCTTT. Translating it yields CASSQTQWGTSTEAFF.

This clone turned up a few times. V usage is TRBV7-4 and J usage is TRBJ2-7; 10 bases line up with TRBD2. This CDR3 is built from 15 residues. The ends lost 0 bases at V and 4 bases at J; junction bases unmatched: 3. Germline CDR1 and CDR2: SGHVT and SQSDAQ. CDR3 sequence: CASSLALAGAYEQYF. The CDR3 DNA sequence: TGTGCCAGCAGCTTAGCTCTAGCGGGAGCGTACGAGCAGTACTTC.

The V call is TRBV7-8, the J call TRBJ2-5; tentatively, D is TRBD1 (6 bases). Trimming removed 3 bases at V and 13 bases at J, with 21 bases between. The CDR3 spans 14 residues. Germline V gene lookup returns CDR1 SGHVS and CDR2 FQNEAQ. CDR3 DNA sequence: TGTGCCAGCAGCTTCCAGAGCACAGGGTCTGGTCTGTACTTC. Its translation is CASSFQSTGSGLYF.

The chain carries TRBV5-6 and TRBJ1-3, with 10 bases identical to TRBD1. The CDR3 contains 14 residues. Germline CDR1 reads SGHDT; CDR2 reads YYEEEE. J was trimmed by 10 bases and V by 4 bases; bases with no gene match: 8. CDR3 coding DNA: TGTGCCAGCAGCCCCCCGGACAGGGGGAGGACCATATATTTT. Translation gives CASSPPDRGRTIYF. Full variable domain (missing parts from reference TRBV5-6 and TRBJ1-3): DAGVTQSPTHLIKTRGQQVTLRCSPKSGHDTVSWYQQALGQGPQFIFQYYEEEERQRGNFPDRFSGHQFPNYSSELNVNALLLGDSALYLCASSPPDRGRTIYFGEGSWLTVV.

Comments on this clone: Other DNA sequences from this sample encode an identical CDR3 as well. V and J are TRBV3-1 (or the pseudogene TRBV3-2) and TRBJ1-4; D unresolved. The V gene's germline CDR1 is LGHDT and CDR2 YNNKEL (reference sequence). The CDR3 contains 11 residues. V gave up 3 bases and J gave up 6 bases, with 2 bases separating them. The CDR3 DNA reads TGTGCCAGCAGCCAGGATGAAAAACTGTTTTTT. This encodes CASSQDEKLFF.

This chain connects TRBV7-9 to TRBJ2-1; 15 bases fit TRBD2. CDR1 is SEHNR, CDR2 FQNEAQ, per germline (reference sequence). The CDR3 loop spans 17 amino acids. V lost 1 base and J lost 8; bases outside the gene matches: 6. CDR3 coding DNA: TGTGCCAGCAGCTTAGGGACTAGCGGGAGGGCCTTGGATGAGCAGTTCTTC. This encodes CASSLGTSGRALDEQFF.

This chain connects TRBV7-2 to TRBJ1-6; TRBD1 might be the D (5 bases). V lost 0 bases and J lost 5, with 11 bases in between. CDR1 and CDR2 (germline): SGHTA, FQGNSA. The CDR3 is 16 amino acids. DNA for the CDR3: TGTGCCAGCAGCTTAGCCCGGGGGGTCAATAATTCACCCCTCCACTTT. This gives the protein CASSLARGVNNSPLHF.

The gene calls are TRBV5-6 and TRBJ2-5, with 11 bases that match TRBD1. CDR3 length equals 15 residues. Germline V gene sequence: CDR1 SGHDT, CDR2 YYEEEE. V trimming: 5 bases; J trimming: 5 bases; junction bases outside the gene matches: 8. The CDR3 here is CASSGTGGARETQYF. CDR3 sequence (DNA): TGTGCCAGCAGTGGGACAGGGGGGGCCCGGGAGACCCAGTACTTC. Filled out from reference TRBV5-6 and TRBJ2-5, the complete variable domain reads DAGVTQSPTHLIKTRGQQVTLRCSPKSGHDTVSWYQQALGQGPQFIFQYYEEEERQRGNFPDRFSGHQFPNYSSELNVNALLLGDSALYLCASSGTGGARETQYFGPGTRLLVL.

The chain is built from TRBV5-1 and TRBJ1-4, with 9 bases identical to TRBD1. This CDR3 comprises 17 residues. Trimming took 0 bases from V and 2 from J; bases not matched to a gene: 5. Looked up from germline, CDR1 is SGHRS and CDR2 is YFSETQ. The CDR3 nucleotides are TGCGCCAGCAGCTTGGGAGGGACAGGGAAGACTAATGAAAAACTGTTTTTT. Encoded protein: CASSLGGTGKTNEKLFF. Combining the CDR3 with reference TRBV5-1 and TRBJ1-4 gives the whole variable domain KAGVTQTPRYLIKTRGQQVTLSCSPISGHRSVSWYQQTPGQGLQFLFEYFSETQRNKGNFPGRFSGRQFSNSRSEMNVSTLELGDSALYLCASSLGGTGKTNEKLFFGSGTQLSVL.

The gene calls are TRBV19 and TRBJ1-1; D possibly corresponds to TRBD1 (5 bases). Germline CDR1 reads LNHDA; CDR2 reads SQIVND (reference sequence). CDR3 size: 14 residues. The germline V and J ends were trimmed by 7 bases and 3 bases, with 15 bases remaining between them. In DNA, the CDR3 is TGTGCCAGTACCCCCCTAGGGGTGGACACTGAAGCTTTCTTT. Protein sequence: CASTPLGVDTEAFF.

The chain is built from TRBV11-2 and TRBJ1-5; D is ambiguous. CDR3 size: 14 residues. Per the germline V gene, CDR1 is SGHAT and CDR2 is FQNNGV. V gave up 2 bases and J gave up 7 bases, with 12 bases separating them. The chain's CDR3 is CASSLFGIGQPQHF. The DNA for the CDR3 is TGTGCCAGCAGCTTATTCGGGATCGGGCAGCCCCAGCATTTT.

On this clone: The junction and the germline gene differ at one end; a read error may be behind it. The chain joins TRBV7-7 to TRBJ2-7, with unresolved D. The CDR3 is 15 amino acids. Germline V gene sequence: CDR1 SSHAT, CDR2 FNYEAQ (reference sequence). CDR3 residues: CASSLSEGILHEQYF. The CDR3 coding sequence is TGTGCTAGCAGCTTATCGGAAGGGATTCTCCACGAGCAGTACTTC.

This clone is a singleton in its sample. The J gene is TRBJ1-4, the V gene TRBV5-1; D is ambiguous. V gave up 4 bases and J gave up 0 bases, with 10 bases separating them. There are 15 residues in the CDR3. Germline values: CDR1 SGHRS, CDR2 YFSETQ. The CDR3 protein is CASSLEGSTNEKLFF. The CDR3 DNA is TGCGCCAGCAGCCTCGAAGGATCAACTAATGAAAAACTGTTTTTT.

A few counts support this clone. The V gene is TRBV19, the J gene TRBJ1-5; TRBD1 is a possible D gene (5 bases). V lost 10 bases and J 4 bases, leaving 17 bases between the germline ends. CDR1 and CDR2 from the germline V gene are LNHDA and SQIVND (reference sequence). The CDR3 is made up of 14 amino acids. The CDR3 protein is CATRGTQQNQPQHF. The CDR3 DNA follows: TGTGCCACCCGGGGGACCCAGCAAAATCAGCCCCAGCATTTT.

The chain carries TRBV2 and TRBJ1-3; D is undetermined. CDR3 length equals 15 residues. Trimming removed 1 base at V and 0 bases at J, with 7 bases between. CDR1 and CDR2 from the germline V gene are SNHLY and FYNNEI. DNA for the CDR3: TGTGCCAGCAGTGAAGGGCAGGCCTCTGGAAACACCATATATTTT. Protein product: CASSEGQASGNTIYF.

DNA for the CDR3: TGTGCCAGCAGCCCCCAGGCGGATATGAACACCGGGGAGCTGTTTTTT. Translating it yields CASSPQADMNTGELFF. The chain is built from TRBV7-7 and TRBJ2-2; unclear D gene. V lost 5 bases to trimming and J lost 1 base, with 14 bases between them. Germline CDR1 and CDR2: SSHAT and FNYEAQ (reference sequence). The CDR3 is 16 amino acids.

The CDR3 is CASTRNRVDTGELFF. The CDR3 DNA follows: TGTGCCAGCACCCGTAACAGGGTGGACACCGGGGAGCTGTTTTTT. The V and J genes are TRBV6-5 and TRBJ2-2, with D possibly TRBD1 on 6 matching bases. V lost 7 bases, J lost 3 bases, and 15 bases lay in between. The CDR3 consists of 15 residues. Germline CDR1 is MNHEY and CDR2 is SVGAGI.

This chain joins TRBV7-9 and TRBJ1-2; D is uncertain. This CDR3 is built from 17 residues. CDR1 SEHNR and CDR2 FQNEAQ come from the germline V gene (reference sequence). V was clipped by 5 bases and J by 4 bases, with 23 bases between them. The CDR3 sequence is CASSRTASLQSTYGYTF. DNA for the CDR3: TGTGCCAGCAGCAGGACGGCCAGTTTACAGTCTACCTATGGCTACACCTTC.

The chain is built from TRBV29-1 and TRBJ1-6, with 9 nucleotides matching TRBD1. The V segment lost 4 bases and the J segment 7 bases; nucleotides outside the gene matches: 2. Germline CDR1 SQVTM, CDR2 ANQGSEA. The CDR3 totals 13 residues. CDR3 amino acids: CSVAGTGNSPLHF. The DNA for the CDR3 is TGCAGCGTTGCCGGGACAGGGAATTCACCCCTCCACTTT.